Listed here are 7 T cell receptor beta chains from one sample, sequenced in a study of CD8+ T cells in alopecia areata. The sequencing template was cDNA reverse transcribed from extracted RNA. Data came from immunoSEQ multiplex PCR; TCRdb stores just in-frame clones and leaves some out. The sample lists some 170,000 clones; approximately 59% were seen once. The treatment was: oral pan-JAK inhibitor, 5-10 mg twice daily. This specimen was CD4+ T cells sorted from blood, taken between weeks 55 and 70, from a patient treated with tofacitinib. The receptors were gathered from a human donor with alopecia areata.

This chain links TRBV5-1 with TRBJ1-1, with D possibly being TRBD1 (6 bases). V lost 2 bases and J 5 bases, leaving 22 bases between the germline ends. The length of the CDR3 is 17 residues. Germline CDR1 SGHRS, CDR2 YFSETQ. The CDR3 coding sequence is TGCGCCAGCAGCTTTGTCGGGTTCGACAGGCGGAAAACTGAAGCTTTCTTT. Translated: CASSFVGFDRRKTEAFF.

This clone was picked up a small number of times. Other DNA sequences from this sample encode an identical CDR3 as well. V gene TRBV29-1 combines with J gene TRBJ1-1; D not certain. This CDR3 region has 10 residues. From germline, CDR1 is SQVTM and CDR2 ANQGSEA. Trimming pared 7 bases from V and 1 base from J, leaving 4 bases between. The CDR3 DNA sequence: TGCAGCGCCCAGAACACTGAAGCTTTCTTT. Translation gives CSAQNTEAFF. Full variable domain (rest looked up from reference TRBV29-1 and TRBJ1-1): SAVISQKPSRDICQRGTSLTIQCQVDSQVTMMFWYRQQPGQSLTLIATANQGSEATYESGFVIDKFPISRPNLTFSTLTVSNMSPEDSSIYLCSAQNTEAFFGQGTRLTVV.

The chain employs TRBV29-1 and TRBJ2-7, with D possibly matching TRBD2 (6 bases). Germline CDR1 and CDR2: SQVTM and ANQGSEA. The V end was cut by 6 bases, the J end by 0 bases, with 15 bases between. The CDR3 extends over 14 amino acids. The CDR3 is CSVTIRDFSYEQYF. DNA for the CDR3: TGCAGCGTAACGATCAGGGACTTCTCCTACGAGCAGTACTTC.

The chain links TRBV5-1 to TRBJ2-7; unclear D gene. Germline values: CDR1 SGHRS, CDR2 YFSETQ. V shed 0 bases and J shed 4 bases, with 14 bases lying between them. The CDR3 runs 15 residues. This CDR3 reads CASSLADGGIYEQYF. Written as DNA, the CDR3 is TGCGCCAGCAGCTTGGCAGACGGCGGTATTTACGAGCAGTACTTC.

The chain carries TRBV9 and TRBJ2-2, with D maybe TRBD2 (5 bases). This CDR3 is built from 14 residues. Per germline, CDR1 SGDLS and CDR2 YYNGEE. V lost 3 bases and J 7 bases, leaving 13 bases between the germline ends. The CDR3 is CASSARTGGGELFF. CDR3 in DNA: TGTGCCAGCAGCGCCCGGACTGGCGGCGGGGAGCTGTTTTTT.

The rearrangement uses TRBV29-1 and TRBJ1-1, with unresolved D. Trimming cost V 5 bases and J 0 bases, with 16 bases left between them. The CDR3 loop spans 15 amino acids. Germline V gene lookup returns CDR1 SQVTM and CDR2 ANQGSEA. The chain's CDR3 is CSVFLSVGLNTEAFF. The DNA of the CDR3 is TGCAGCGTTTTTTTGTCGGTAGGGTTGAACACTGAAGCTTTCTTT. Filled out from reference TRBV29-1 and TRBJ1-1, the complete variable domain reads SAVISQKPSRDICQRGTSLTIQCQVDSQVTMMFWYRQQPGQSLTLIATANQGSEATYESGFVIDKFPISRPNLTFSTLTVSNMSPEDSSIYLCSVFLSVGLNTEAFFGQGTRLTVV.

This clone was recorded a few times. The rearrangement joins TRBV7-6 to TRBJ2-7; D is possibly TRBD2 (5 bases). Germline CDR1 SGHVS, CDR2 FNYEAQ. V was trimmed by 3 bases and J by 2 bases, leaving 14 bases between them. The CDR3 has 15 residues. The CDR3 is CASSLDEGLTYEQYF. In DNA form, the CDR3 reads TGTGCCAGCAGCTTGGATGAGGGTTTAACCTACGAGCAGTACTTC.